Listed here are 30 T cell receptor beta chains from one sample, sequenced in a study of chemoradiotherapy in HPV16-positive cancers (dated by TCRdb to between 2020 and 2023). The receptor library was made with the immunoSEQ multiplex PCR assay. Here the immuneACCESS table is served through TCRdb, limited to in-frame sequences with V and J called. Missing clones are a known gap in these copies; in checked studies unresolved V genes cover under half, and the rest lacks a known reason. Present in this sample are more than 9,500 clones, around 91% of which were seen just once. The ten largest clones capture around 2.8% of the sample. Sample collection occurred from a patient who underwent chemoradiotherapy. The receptors shown here come from a human donor with HPV-associated anogenital cancer.

The V and J genes are TRBV9 and TRBJ2-5, with D possibly being TRBD1 (7 bases). Trimming removed 3 bases at V and 5 bases at J, with 8 bases between. The CDR3 totals 12 residues. CDR1 SGDLS and CDR2 YYNGEE come from the germline V gene. Here the CDR3 reads CASSAGGETQYF. CDR3 DNA sequence: TGTGCCAGCAGCGCAGGGGGGGAGACCCAGTACTTC. The whole variable domain, remainder taken from reference TRBV9 and TRBJ2-5, is DSGVTQTPKHLITATGQRVTLRCSPRSGDLSVYWYQQSLDQGLQFLIQYYNGEERAKGNILERFSAQQFPDLHSELNLSSLELGDSALYFCASSAGGETQYFGPGTRLLVL.

The chain couples TRBV7-9 to TRBJ1-1, with D possibly TRBD1 on 5 matching bases. Germline loops: CDR1 SEHNR, CDR2 FQNEAQ (reference sequence). V was shortened by 8 bases and J by 1 base, with 11 bases between the two germline ends. The CDR3 has 13 amino acids. CDR3 protein: CASAITGNTEAFF. The CDR3 DNA is TGTGCCAGCGCCATAACAGGGAACACTGAAGCTTTCTTT. The complete variable domain, with remaining parts taken from reference TRBV7-9 and TRBJ1-1, reads DTGVSQNPRHKITKRGQNVTFRCDPISEHNRLYWYRQTLGQGPEFLTYFQNEAQLEKSRLLSDRFSAERPKGSFSTLEIQRTEQGDSAMYLCASAITGNTEAFFGQGTRLTVV.

This clone was recorded a few times. The chain couples TRBV6-6 to TRBJ1-3; D call uncertain. The CDR3 has 14 amino acids. The germline V and J ends were trimmed by 8 bases and 0 bases, with 11 bases remaining between them. Germline values: CDR1 MNHNY, CDR2 SVGAGI (reference sequence). CDR3 protein: CASGRGDSGNTIYF. CDR3 DNA sequence: TGTGCCAGCGGTCGCGGGGACTCTGGAAACACCATATATTTT.

As to this clone: A junction end diverges from the germline sequence, so it may reflect a read error. The genes are TRBV7-2 and TRBJ1-2, with D unclear. This CDR3 has 12 amino acids. In germline, CDR1 is SGHTA, CDR2 FQGNSA. The CDR3: CASSFPFQNALF. The CDR3 DNA reads TGTGCCAGCAGCTTCCCATTCCAAAATGCGCTATTC.

CDR3 coding DNA: TGTGCCATCAGGGGGACAGCAACGAACACCGGGGAGCTGTTTTTT. Residues: CAIRGTATNTGELFF. The J gene is TRBJ2-2, the V gene TRBV10-3; TRBD1 aligns across 7 bases. The length of the CDR3 is 15 residues. Germline trimming cut 6 bases from V and 0 bases from J; bases unmatched to any gene: 4. Germline V gene data show CDR1 as ENHRY and CDR2 as SYGVKD.

As DNA, the CDR3 is TGTGCCAGTTCCCAGGGGGCAGATACGCAGTATTTT. As protein: CASSQGADTQYF. The rearrangement joins TRBV19 to TRBJ2-3; 7 nucleotides align to TRBD1. In germline, CDR1 is LNHDA, CDR2 SQIVND (reference sequence). The CDR3 sequence is 12 residues long. The ends lost 8 bases at V and 4 bases at J; junction bases unmatched: 3.

V is TRBV13 and J is TRBJ2-2; possible D gene TRBD2, 5 bases. CDR3 size: 13 residues. The V gene lost 5 bases and the J gene lost 9 bases, with 13 bases spanning the gap. Germline loops: CDR1 PRHDT, CDR2 FYEKMQ (reference sequence). CDR3 sequence: CASSPGSSRELFF. The CDR3 DNA reads TGTGCCAGCAGCCCTGGTTCTAGCCGGGAGCTGTTTTTT.

This chain connects TRBV7-2 to TRBJ2-2, with D perhaps TRBD2 (6 bases). The CDR3 is made up of 14 amino acids. V dropped 1 base and J dropped 4 bases, with 7 bases sitting between them. CDR1 and CDR2 (germline): SGHTA, FQGNSA. The CDR3 spells CASSLVGGTGELFF. CDR3 bases: TGTGCCAGCAGCTTAGTCGGGGGCACCGGGGAGCTGTTTTTT.

V and J are TRBV2 and TRBJ2-2; D unresolved. V was clipped by 9 bases and J by 2 bases, with 13 bases between them. This CDR3 spans 14 amino acids. The germline V gene has CDR1 SNHLY and CDR2 FYNNEI. The CDR3 DNA reads as TGTGCCAGTCAGGCTCACCGAAACACCGGGGAGCTGTTTTTT. Its protein product is CASQAHRNTGELFF.

CDR3 bases: TGTGCCAGCAGCCCCCCGACAGCCATGCACAACAATGAGCAGTTCTTC. Residues: CASSPPTAMHNNEQFF. The chain recombines TRBV7-8 with TRBJ2-1, with D possibly TRBD1 on 5 matching bases. Germline CDR1 reads SGHVS; CDR2 reads FQNEAQ. Trimming pared 5 bases from V and 5 bases from J, leaving 19 bases between. The CDR3 has 16 residues.

This chain links TRBV10-3 with TRBJ1-2; TRBD1 matches at 8 bases. The ends lost 5 bases at V and 2 bases at J; junction bases unmatched: 4. This CDR3 spans 14 amino acids. Per germline, CDR1 ENHRY and CDR2 SYGVKD. The CDR3 DNA sequence: TGTGCCATCAGTTTGGACAGGGTCAACTATGGCTACACCTTC. Residues: CAISLDRVNYGYTF.

This clone came up a few times. The chain is built from TRBV18 and TRBJ1-4, with D tentatively TRBD1 (6 bases). V was shortened by 3 bases and J by 5 bases, with 13 bases between the two germline ends. The CDR3 totals 15 residues. The germline V gene encodes CDR1 KGHSH and CDR2 LQKENI. The CDR3 DNA reads TGTGCCAGCTCACCGGCCCAGGGGAGAAATGAAAAACTGTTTTTT. This codes for CASSPAQGRNEKLFF.

This sequence joins TRBV6-1 and TRBJ1-5; 9 nucleotides align to TRBD1. V was clipped by 7 bases and J by 4 bases; unmatched bases: 8. The V gene's germline CDR1 is MNHNS and CDR2 SASEGT. This CDR3 is 15 amino acids long. The CDR3: CASTSGQGLNQPQHF. CDR3 nucleotides: TGTGCCAGCACTTCGGGACAGGGATTAAATCAGCCCCAGCATTTT.

The chain links TRBV27 to TRBJ1-5; D not certain. Looked up from germline, CDR1 is MNHEY and CDR2 is SMNVEV (reference sequence). Trimming took 1 base from V and 0 from J, leaving 19 bases between them. The CDR3 has 19 residues. Here the CDR3 reads CASSLYPPSRGYSNQPQHF. The CDR3 bases are TGTGCCAGCAGTTTATATCCCCCCTCCCGAGGCTATAGCAATCAGCCCCAGCATTTT.

V is TRBV15 and J is TRBJ2-5; 12 nucleotides agree with TRBD2. CDR3 size: 16 residues. After removal of 3 bases from V and 2 bases from J, the junction contained 4 bases not matched to a gene. Germline CDR1 LNHNV, CDR2 YYDKDF (reference sequence). CDR3 nucleotide sequence: TGTGCCACCAGCAGGGGACTAGCGGGCCGTCAAGAGACCCAGTACTTC. Translated: CATSRGLAGRQETQYF. The full variable domain, its missing parts supplied by reference TRBV15 and TRBJ2-5, is DAMVIQNPRYQVTQFGKPVTLSCSQTLNHNVMYWYQQKSSQAPKLLFHYYDKDFNNEADTPDNFQSRRPNTSFCFLDIRSPGLGDTAMYLCATSRGLAGRQETQYFGPGTRLLVL.

V is TRBV5-1 and J is TRBJ1-1; D call uncertain. This CDR3 comprises 12 residues. Looked up from germline, CDR1 is SGHRS and CDR2 is YFSETQ. V shed 0 bases and J shed 3 bases, with 3 bases lying between them. The CDR3 reads CASSLGDTEAFF. In DNA form, the CDR3 reads TGCGCCAGCAGCTTGGGGGACACTGAAGCTTTCTTT. The full variable domain, in which reference TRBV5-1 and TRBJ1-1 provide the parts outside the CDR3, is KAGVTQTPRYLIKTRGQQVTLSCSPISGHRSVSWYQQTPGQGLQFLFEYFSETQRNKGNFPGRFSGRQFSNSRSEMNVSTLELGDSALYLCASSLGDTEAFFGQGTRLTVV.

This sequence joins TRBV4-2 and TRBJ1-2; the D gene is possibly TRBD1 (6 bases). The CDR3 runs 15 residues. Looked up from germline, CDR1 is LGHNA and CDR2 is YNFKEQ. Deletions cut 1 base from V and 7 bases from J, with 16 bases between. The chain's CDR3 is CASSQAPGAEGGYTF. CDR3 coding DNA: TGTGCCAGCAGCCAAGCTCCAGGGGCTGAAGGTGGCTACACCTTC.

The chain joins TRBV7-9 to TRBJ2-2; unclear D gene. CDR3 length: 17 residues. V was clipped by 1 base and J by 3 bases, with 15 bases between them. In germline, CDR1 is SEHNR, CDR2 FQNEAQ (reference sequence). In nucleotides, the CDR3 is TGTGCCAGCAGCTTAGGGGCCAGTAACTGGGACACCGGGGAGCTGTTTTTT. This translates into CASSLGASNWDTGELFF.

The CDR3 region has the DNA TGTGCCAGTAGATGGGCCCACACTGAAGCTTTCTTT. It translates to CASRWAHTEAFF. The rearrangement joins TRBV19 to TRBJ1-1; D is undetermined. This CDR3 comprises 12 residues. V was cut by 6 bases and J by 3 bases, with 8 bases left in between. CDR1 and CDR2 from the germline V gene are LNHDA and SQIVND (reference sequence).

The J gene is TRBJ1-4, the V gene TRBV28, with 7 nucleotides matching TRBD1. The length of the CDR3 is 15 residues. V was pared by 5 bases and J by 12 bases, with 15 bases of the junction left unmatched. Germline V gene lookup returns CDR1 MDHEN and CDR2 SYDVKM. CDR3: CASSPRDSRMVELFF. In nucleotides, the CDR3 is TGTGCCAGCAGTCCCCGGGACAGCCGGATGGTAGAACTGTTTTTT.

This clone was counted only a few times. The rearrangement uses TRBV29-1 and TRBJ1-1; no clear D gene. The CDR3 loop spans 15 amino acids. Germline-derived CDR1 and CDR2 are SQVTM and ANQGSEA. V dropped 3 bases and J dropped 0 bases, with 14 bases sitting between them. CDR3 coding DNA: TGCAGCGTTGATAGAGGGTCCGGATTGAACACTGAAGCTTTCTTT. Residues: CSVDRGSGLNTEAFF.

This clone was counted between two and nine times. The CDR3 sequence: CASSFPTGVGTEAFF. The DNA of the CDR3 is TGTGCCAGCAGCTTTCCGACAGGGGTGGGCACTGAAGCTTTCTTT. The rearrangement links TRBV7-9 to TRBJ1-1; TRBD1 matches at 8 bases. This CDR3 region has 15 residues. Germline CDR1 and CDR2: SEHNR and FQNEAQ (reference sequence). The trim removed 3 bases at V and 4 bases at J, leaving 7 bases unmatched. Supplemented by reference TRBV7-9 and TRBJ1-1, the full variable domain reads DTGVSQNPRHKITKRGQNVTFRCDPISEHNRLYWYRQTLGQGPEFLTYFQNEAQLEKSRLLSDRFSAERPKGSFSTLEIQRTEQGDSAMYLCASSFPTGVGTEAFFGQGTRLTVV.

The chain carries TRBV10-2 and TRBJ2-4, with TRBD1 as a possible D gene (5 bases). The germline CDR1 and CDR2 sequences are WSHSY and SAAADI. The CDR3 is made up of 14 amino acids. V was pared by 5 bases and J by 6 bases, with 14 bases between. The DNA of the CDR3 is TGCGCCAGCAGTCCGGACACGGACCTAAACATTCAGTACTTC. It specifies CASSPDTDLNIQYF.

The V and J genes are TRBV2 and TRBJ2-7; D assignment may be TRBD1 or TRBD2 (5 bases each). This CDR3 region has 13 residues. Per germline, CDR1 SNHLY and CDR2 FYNNEI. Trimming took 6 bases from V and 2 from J, leaving 11 bases between them. The CDR3 reads CASRGDGAYEQYF. The CDR3 coding sequence is TGTGCCAGCAGGGGGGACGGAGCCTACGAGCAGTACTTC.

The sample holds a few counts of this clone. This rearrangement joins TRBV6-1 to TRBJ2-6, with a weak D call TRBD1 (7 bases). The germline CDR1 and CDR2 sequences are MNHNS and SASEGT. The CDR3 loop spans 15 amino acids. The V end lost 7 bases, the J end lost 2 bases, and 12 bases lay between the germline ends. This chain's CDR3 is CASISRGAGANVLTF. The CDR3 bases are TGTGCCAGCATCAGCAGGGGGGCTGGGGCCAACGTCCTGACTTTC.

The CDR3 sequence is CASSQEPGPSYEQYF. The CDR3 DNA follows: TGCGCCAGCAGCCAAGAGCCAGGGCCCTCCTACGAGCAGTACTTC. This chain joins TRBV4-1 and TRBJ2-7; D might be TRBD1 (5 bases). V shed 0 bases and J shed 0 bases, with 9 bases lying between them. Germline assignment: CDR1 MGHRA and CDR2 YSYEKL. The CDR3 is made up of 15 amino acids.

This rearrangement joins TRBV19 to TRBJ2-2, with unresolved D. Trimming shortened V by 7 bases and J by 4 bases, and 10 bases separated the two germline ends. The CDR3 contains 13 residues. The germline gives CDR1 LNHDA, CDR2 SQIVND (reference sequence). CDR3 protein: CASTAVLTGELFF. In DNA, the CDR3 is TGTGCCAGTACGGCAGTCCTCACCGGGGAGCTGTTTTTT. The full variable domain, its missing parts supplied by reference TRBV19 and TRBJ2-2, is DGGITQSPKYLFRKEGQNVTLSCEQNLNHDAMYWYRQDPGQGLRLIYYSQIVNDFQKGDIAEGYSVSREKKESFPLTVTSAQKNPTAFYLCASTAVLTGELFFGEGSRLTVL.

A word on this clone: The same CDR3 is also encoded by other DNA sequences in this sample. The gene calls are TRBV19 and TRBJ2-2, with a tentative D call TRBD1 (6 bases). V was trimmed by 7 bases and J by 5 bases, leaving 20 bases between them. The CDR3 extends over 16 amino acids. The germline V gene has CDR1 LNHDA and CDR2 SQIVND (reference sequence). CDR3 DNA: TGTGCCAGTAACGAAGGGTTCCGAGGGGGAACCGGGGAGCTGTTTTTT. Encoded protein: CASNEGFRGGTGELFF.

The chain couples TRBV9 to TRBJ1-3, with D perhaps matching TRBD1 (5 bases). The CDR3 totals 18 residues. Trimming took off 0 bases at V and 1 base at J, with 17 bases between the two ends. CDR1 SGDLS and CDR2 YYNGEE come from the germline V gene. The CDR3: CASSVAEPGPISGNTIYF. In nucleotides, the CDR3 is TGTGCCAGCAGCGTAGCCGAACCGGGACCGATTTCTGGAAACACCATATATTTT.

This clone was seen only once. This CDR3 is CASSPMGGNSYEQYF. The CDR3 DNA reads TGTGCCAGCAGTCCCATGGGGGGGAACTCCTACGAGCAGTACTTC. The gene calls are TRBV5-4 and TRBJ2-7; TRBD2 matches 7 bases. CDR3 size: 15 residues. CDR1 and CDR2 from the germline V gene are SGHNT and YYREEE (reference sequence). The J segment lost 0 bases and the V segment lost 5 bases, leaving 8 bases of the junction unmatched.